The following is a TCR beta chain sequence with its context. Per the original methods: Amplification with reference gene primers provided the estimates of nucleated cell counts. Assay used: immunoSEQ multiplex PCR; TCRdb lists only in-frame clones, some missing. For V, J and clone size, that table is used; D and trimming come from the DNA. The repertoire holds around 70,000 clones, with around 75% as singletons. The CDR3 covers 13 residues. Germline V gene lookup returns CDR1 ENHRY and CDR2 SYGVKD. Trimming removed 2 bases at V and 5 bases at J, with 9 bases between. This entry is derived from a study of blood T cell repertoires in COVID-19.

This clonotype was sampled from a man between 65 and 80 years old with acute or convalescent COVID-19. Material for sequencing was peripheral blood. This chain joins TRBV10-3 and TRBJ2-5; a possible D gene is TRBD2 (5 bases). The CDR3 nucleotides read TGTGCCATCAGTGAGGGTAGCGTTGAGACCCAGTACTTC. As protein: CAISEGSVETQYF.